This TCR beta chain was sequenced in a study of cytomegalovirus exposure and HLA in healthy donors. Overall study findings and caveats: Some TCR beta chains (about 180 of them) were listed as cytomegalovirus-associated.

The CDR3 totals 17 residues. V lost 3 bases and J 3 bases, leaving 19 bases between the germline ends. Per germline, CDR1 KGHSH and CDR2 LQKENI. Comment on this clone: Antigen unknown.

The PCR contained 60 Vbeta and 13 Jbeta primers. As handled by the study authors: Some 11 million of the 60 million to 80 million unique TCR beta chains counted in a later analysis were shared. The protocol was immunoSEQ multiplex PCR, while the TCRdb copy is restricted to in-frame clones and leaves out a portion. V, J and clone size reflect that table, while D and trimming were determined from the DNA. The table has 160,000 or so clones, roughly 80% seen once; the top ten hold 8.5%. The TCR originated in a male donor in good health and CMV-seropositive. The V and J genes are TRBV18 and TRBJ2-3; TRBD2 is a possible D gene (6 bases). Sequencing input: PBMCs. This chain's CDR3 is CASSPGGRIVSTDTQYF. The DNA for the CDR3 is TGTGCCAGCTCACCCGGAGGGCGGATCGTATCTACAGATACGCAGTATTTT.